This TCR beta chain was sequenced for a study of shared clonotypes between healthy human individuals. Turning to the study itself: A donor's plate count was three for CD4 naive and three for CD4 memory; CD8 naive had two and CD8 memory one.

Germline CDR1 is LNHDA and CDR2 is SQIVND (reference sequence). The CDR3 is 17 amino acids. The trim removed 5 bases at V and 5 bases at J, leaving 11 bases unmatched. Profiled with immunoSEQ multiplex PCR; TCRdb holds only in-frame clones, not every one. The sample includes over a million clones, 75% seen only once; the top ten take approximately 1.5%. Findings and limits, study-wide: Relative to clonotypes present in all four donors, those not shared had lower generation probabilities.

This clone was detected only once. Its target is unknown. Source material: memory CD4+ T cells sorted from blood. Subset defined: CD45RA-negative fraction. This sequence joins TRBV19 and TRBJ2-5, with TRBD2 matching 13 bases. This sequence was found in a man between 18 and 35 years old in good health. CDR3: CASSVGGLAGVRETQYF. CDR3 bases: TGTGCCAGTAGTGTAGGCGGACTAGCGGGGGTGAGGGAGACCCAGTACTTC.